This T cell receptor beta chain stems from a study of T cell repertoires in cytomegalovirus infection. The wider study: Public TCR beta signatures marked donors with CMV infection and the matching HLA. Study findings and constraints: CMV-specific TCR beta clonotypes restricted by HLA-C dominated the ex vivo response. Cumulated frequencies of public TCR beta families served to identify carriers of CMV plus the relevant HLA.

This clonotype was counted a few times. Its matching antigen is unknown. TCRdb re-derived calls from the reads in MiXCR, one entry per CDR3 protein. This sample has around 260,000 distinct CDR3 sequences, with approximately 8.3% found just once. This CDR3 region has 15 residues. The germline CDR1 and CDR2 sequences are LGHNA and YSLEER. Deletions cut 0 bases from V and 4 bases from J, with 10 bases between. What was sequenced was PBMCs. The rearrangement joins TRBV4-3 to TRBJ1-5, with D unresolved. This TCR derives from a human donor in good health (CMV status not recorded). Some clones in this sample may be carry-over from other donors' samples. The CDR3: CASSQDGEANQPQHF. The CDR3 DNA sequence: TGCGCCAGCAGCCAAGATGGCGAGGCTAATCAGCCCCAGCATTTT.